This T cell receptor beta chain appears in the sequencing data of a study of cytomegalovirus exposure and HLA in healthy donors. About the research overall: Caucasian-associated ancestry cluster membership applied to around 80% of 398 genotyped donors.

A multiplex PCR was run with 60 Vbeta primers and 13 Jbeta primers. The data were produced by immunoSEQ multiplex PCR, yet TCRdb's version contains in-frame clones alone and is incomplete. The sample includes under 250,000 clones, 65% to 85% of them seen just once. This CDR3 region has 16 residues. The ends were cut back, 8 bases at V and 0 bases at J, with 18 bases in the middle. CDR1 is SGHTA, CDR2 FQGNSA, per germline. What was sequenced was PBMCs. The J gene is TRBJ2-3, the V gene TRBV7-2; D is perhaps TRBD1 (6 bases). This clonotype originated in a woman under 40 in good health and CMV-seronegative. CDR3 sequence reads: CASRREYRASTDTQYF. CDR3 coding DNA: TGTGCCAGCCGTCGGGAATACAGGGCCAGCACAGATACGCAGTATTTT.